The 31 T cell receptor beta chains presented below share a single source sample, sequenced in a study of human T cells and chemical hapten exposure. TCRdb recomputed calls from the RACE reads with MiXCR, one row per CDR3 protein. The sample lists over 300,000 distinct CDR3 sequences; approximately 5.1% were seen once. Regarding time point: pre-sensitization, week 0. Treatment given: therapeutic diphenylcyclopropenone sensitization with weekly scalp DPC. Source: whole blood, taken in connection with sensitization to the hapten diphenylcyclopropenone (DPC). The receptors derive from a woman aged 50 to 65 with alopecia areata. Some clones in this sample may be carry-over from other donors' samples.

This clonotype was seen repeatedly, ten times or more. The chain uses TRBV5-1 and TRBJ2-5; no definite D call. Germline values: CDR1 SGHRS, CDR2 YFSETQ. The CDR3 covers 15 residues. Trimming left V 2 bases short and J 7 bases short, with 18 bases between. CDR3 DNA: TGCGCCAGCAGCTTTGAGGATATCCGGATAGGGACCCAGTACTTC. This sequence encodes CASSFEDIRIGTQYF.

This clonotype was detected ten times or more. CDR3 amino acids: CASSSSRDKDNSPLHF. In DNA, the CDR3 is TGTGCCAGCAGCTCGAGCCGGGACAAGGATAATTCACCCCTCCACTTT. The V call is TRBV7-9, the J call TRBJ1-6, with D maybe TRBD1 (6 bases). Germline CDR1 and CDR2: SEHNR and FQNEAQ (reference sequence). There are 16 residues in the CDR3. V lost 4 bases and J 5 bases, leaving 15 bases between the germline ends. Filled out from reference TRBV7-9 and TRBJ1-6, the complete variable domain reads DTGVSQNPRHKITKRGQNVTFRCDPISEHNRLYWYRQTLGQGPEFLTYFQNEAQLEKSRLLSDRFSAERPKGSFSTLEIQRTEQGDSAMYLCASSSSRDKDNSPLHFGNGTRLTVT.

This clonotype was seen ten or more times. The chain links TRBV11-2 to TRBJ2-7, with TRBD2 matching 11 bases. The CDR3 totals 17 residues. The germline gives CDR1 SGHAT, CDR2 FQNNGV. V dropped 1 base and J dropped 2; count of bases not matched to a gene: 7. CDR3 bases: TGTGCCAGCAGCTTAGGATCAGGACTAGCGGGCCCCTACGAGCAGTACTTC. Its protein product is CASSLGSGLAGPYEQYF. The full variable domain, its missing parts supplied by reference TRBV11-2 and TRBJ2-7, is EAGVAQSPRYKIIEKRQSVAFWCNPISGHATLYWYQQILGQGPKLLIQFQNNGVVDDSQLPKDRFSAERLKGVDSTLKIQPAKLEDSAVYLCASSLGSGLAGPYEQYFGPGTRLTVT.

The rearrangement links TRBV28 to TRBJ1-6, with D possibly TRBD1 on 6 matching bases. Germline V gene data show CDR1 as MDHEN and CDR2 as SYDVKM. V gave up 8 bases and J gave up 11 bases, with 16 bases separating them. CDR3 size: 13 residues. This CDR3 is CASLPVRTAPLHF. CDR3 DNA: TGTGCCAGCCTCCCAGTTCGGACAGCACCCCTCCACTTT.

The V gene is TRBV11-3, the J gene TRBJ2-1; D is undetermined. Per germline, CDR1 SGHNT and CDR2 YENEEA. V was pared by 1 base and J by 1 base, with 5 bases between. This CDR3 region has 14 residues. DNA of the CDR3: TGTGCCAGCAGCTTAGCTCTGTCCTACAATGAGCAGTTCTTC. Protein sequence: CASSLALSYNEQFF.

This clonotype has a count of ten or more. The chain carries TRBV7-2 and TRBJ1-4; TRBD1 is a possible D gene (5 bases). The length of the CDR3 is 14 residues. CDR1 SGHTA and CDR2 FQGNSA come from the germline V gene. The germline V and J ends were trimmed by 5 bases and 4 bases, with 11 bases remaining between them. The CDR3 DNA reads as TGTGCCAGCAGCCGGGGACGGGTTAATGAAAAACTGTTTTTT. Translation: CASSRGRVNEKLFF.

This clonotype was seen repeatedly, ten times or more. This chain links TRBV10-3 with TRBJ2-2, with 12 bases fitting TRBD2. This CDR3 is built from 16 residues. V was pared by 6 bases and J by 1 base, with 3 bases of the junction left unmatched. The germline V gene has CDR1 ENHRY and CDR2 SYGVKD. CDR3 sequence: CAIRRTSGVNTGELFF. CDR3 in DNA: TGTGCCATCAGGAGGACTAGCGGGGTGAACACCGGGGAGCTGTTTTTT.

This clonotype has just a few counts. V gene TRBV3-1 combines with J gene TRBJ2-5, with 11 bases fitting TRBD2. The junction had 9 bases not matched to a gene; V was cut back by 4 bases and J by 5 bases. CDR3 length equals 16 residues. In germline, CDR1 is LGHDT, CDR2 YNNKEL (reference sequence). CDR3: CASSLRSGGAWETQYF. The CDR3 coding sequence is TGTGCCAGCAGCCTCCGTAGCGGGGGGGCCTGGGAGACCCAGTACTTC.

This clonotype came up many times. The V call is TRBV2, the J call TRBJ1-5, with 7 bases that match TRBD1. This CDR3 is built from 13 residues. V was clipped by 6 bases and J by 7 bases; unmatched bases: 6. Germline CDR1 reads SNHLY; CDR2 reads FYNNEI. The CDR3: CASRGTEGQPQHF. CDR3 nucleotides: TGTGCCAGCAGGGGGACAGAAGGACAGCCCCAGCATTTT.

This clonotype turned up a few times. The chain combines TRBV12-3 or TRBV12-4 with TRBJ2-1; tentatively, D is TRBD2 (5 bases). CDR3 length: 15 residues. The V end was cut by 7 bases, the J end by 0 bases, with 13 bases between. CDR3 sequence: CASTPAVSSYNEQFF. CDR3 sequence (DNA): TGTGCCAGCACCCCAGCGGTAAGCTCCTACAATGAGCAGTTCTTC.

This clonotype was seen at least ten times. The J gene is TRBJ1-5, the V gene TRBV12-3 or TRBV12-4; maybe TRBD1 (6 bases). V lost 5 bases, J lost 2 bases, and 13 bases lay in between. The CDR3 length is 15 residues. In nucleotides, the CDR3 is TGTGCCAGCAGTGAACAGGGCCGCGGCAATCAGCCCCAGCATTTT. Translated: CASSEQGRGNQPQHF.

J is TRBJ1-2 and V is TRBV6-5; a possible D gene is TRBD1 (5 bases). V was clipped by 10 bases and J by 2 bases, with 11 bases between them. The CDR3 runs to 12 residues. Germline V CDR1 and CDR2: MNHEY, SVGAGI. CDR3 region: CAIRTPNYGYTF. The CDR3, as DNA: TGTGCCATCCGGACACCCAACTATGGCTACACCTTC.

V is TRBV6-6 and J is TRBJ2-5; 8 bases match TRBD1. This CDR3 region has 15 residues. The V and J ends lost 0 bases and 5 bases, in that order; junction bases with no gene match: 5. Germline V gene sequence: CDR1 MNHNY, CDR2 SVGAGI (reference sequence). CDR3 sequence reads: CASSYSQGAQETQYF. The CDR3 region has the DNA TGTGCCAGCAGTTACTCGCAGGGGGCCCAGGAGACCCAGTACTTC.

This clonotype appeared many times. V gene TRBV12-3 or TRBV12-4 combines with J gene TRBJ2-3; D is perhaps TRBD1 (6 bases). The ends were cut back, 4 bases at V and 2 bases at J, with 10 bases in the middle. There are 14 residues in the CDR3. The CDR3 region has the DNA TGTGCCAGCAGTTCTACAGGGTTCACAGATACGCAGTATTTT. Protein product: CASSSTGFTDTQYF.

This clonotype has at least ten counts. V gene TRBV7-9 combines with J gene TRBJ1-1; D is unresolved. The V end lost 7 bases, the J end lost 6 bases, and 21 bases lay between the germline ends. Germline assignment: CDR1 SEHNR and CDR2 FQNEAQ (reference sequence). There are 15 residues in the CDR3. CDR3 bases: TGTGCCAGCACCCTACTTCGTTCCTTAGGCCCTGAAGCTTTCTTT. Its translation: CASTLLRSLGPEAFF.

This clonotype has only a few counts. V and J are TRBV3-1 and TRBJ2-2, with a tentative D call TRBD1 (6 bases). From germline, CDR1 is LGHDT and CDR2 YNNKEL (reference sequence). The CDR3 extends over 13 amino acids. V was shortened by 4 bases and J by 7 bases, with 10 bases between the two germline ends. This CDR3 is CASSPQQGGELFF. CDR3 in DNA: TGTGCCAGCAGCCCGCAACAGGGCGGGGAGCTGTTTTTT.

This clonotype was detected a few times. J is TRBJ2-2 and V is TRBV20-1; the D gene is possibly TRBD1 (5 bases). V lost 6 bases, J lost 1 base, and 15 bases lay in between. The CDR3 covers 15 residues. CDR1 is DFQATT and CDR2 is SNEGSKA in the germline V gene (reference sequence). In DNA form, the CDR3 reads TGCAGTGCCCCTCCGGCAGGGAAGAACACCGGGGAGCTGTTTTTT. Encoded protein: CSAPPAGKNTGELFF.

There are a few counts of this clonotype. The rearrangement uses TRBV20-1 and TRBJ2-3, with D perhaps TRBD2 (5 bases). V lost 2 bases and J lost 5, with 14 bases in between. This CDR3 region has 14 residues. Germline CDR1 is DFQATT and CDR2 is SNEGSKA (reference sequence). The CDR3 reads CSARPTTTRDTQYF. As DNA, the CDR3 is TGCAGTGCTAGACCGACTACTACACGAGATACGCAGTATTTT.

This clonotype was seen more than once but under ten times. The gene calls are TRBV5-1 and TRBJ1-6; possible D gene TRBD1, 5 bases. V was trimmed by 0 bases and J by 5 bases, leaving 12 bases between them. CDR3 length: 16 amino acids. From germline, CDR1 is SGHRS and CDR2 YFSETQ. CDR3 sequence (DNA): TGCGCCAGCAGCTTGGTCGGGGGAATAAATAATTCACCCCTCCACTTT. It yields the protein CASSLVGGINNSPLHF.

The V gene is TRBV7-6, the J gene TRBJ2-1; tentatively, D is TRBD2 (6 bases). The CDR3 runs to 15 residues. The germline V gene encodes CDR1 SGHVS and CDR2 FNYEAQ. V lost 3 bases, J lost 2 bases, and 11 bases lay in between. The chain's CDR3 is CASSFRGTTYNEQFF. CDR3 sequence (DNA): TGTGCCAGCAGCTTCCGCGGGACGACCTACAATGAGCAGTTCTTC. Combining the CDR3 with reference TRBV7-6 and TRBJ2-1 gives the whole variable domain GAGVSQSPRYKVTKRGQDVALRCDPISGHVSLYWYRQALGQGPEFLTYFNYEAQQDKSGLPNDRFSAERPEGSISTLTIQRTEQRDSAMYRCASSFRGTTYNEQFFGPGTRLTVL.

In its sample, this clonotype was seen a few times. The rearrangement uses TRBV3-1 and TRBJ2-3; 9 bases line up with TRBD2. Germline CDR1 reads LGHDT; CDR2 reads YNNKEL (reference sequence). The J segment lost 2 bases and the V segment lost 2 bases, leaving 5 bases of the junction unmatched. This CDR3 spans 16 amino acids. Written as DNA, the CDR3 is TGTGCCAGCAGCCAATCAGGGACTAGCAACACAGATACGCAGTATTTT. It specifies CASSQSGTSNTDTQYF.

This clonotype was observed a few times. The chain links TRBV7-9 to TRBJ2-1; D remains unclear. The V and J ends lost 8 bases and 4 bases respectively, with 9 bases between them. CDR3 length equals 12 residues. The germline V gene encodes CDR1 SEHNR and CDR2 FQNEAQ (reference sequence). DNA for the CDR3: TGTGCCAGCGGTCGGCGGTACAATGAGCAGTTCTTC. It is translated as CASGRRYNEQFF.

This clonotype was detected ten times or more. The rearrangement links TRBV6-2 or TRBV6-3 to TRBJ2-7, with TRBD2 identical over 10 bases. This CDR3 is built from 16 residues. Unmatched junction bases numbered 11, after V lost 4 bases and J lost 5 bases. Germline values: CDR1 MNHEY, CDR2 SVGEGT. DNA for the CDR3: TGTGCCAGCAGTTCCGATGGGGCTAGCGGGAGTAACGAGCAGTACTTC. Amino acid sequence: CASSSDGASGSNEQYF.

This chain uses TRBV5-6 with TRBJ1-6, with D perhaps matching TRBD1 (5 bases). Per the germline V gene, CDR1 is SGHDT and CDR2 is YYEEEE. V lost 1 base and J 9 bases, leaving 11 bases between the germline ends. The CDR3 covers 14 residues. Here the CDR3 DNA reads TGTGCCAGCAGCTTGAGAAGGGGAATTTCACCCCTCCACTTT. Its protein is CASSLRRGISPLHF. The variable domain in full, completed from reference TRBV5-6 and TRBJ1-6, reads DAGVTQSPTHLIKTRGQQVTLRCSPKSGHDTVSWYQQALGQGPQFIFQYYEEEERQRGNFPDRFSGHQFPNYSSELNVNALLLGDSALYLCASSLRRGISPLHFGNGTRLTVT.

Only a few counts were recorded for this clonotype. This chain links TRBV27 with TRBJ2-1; 7 bases line up with TRBD2. V was clipped by 3 bases and J by 10 bases; unmatched bases: 3. Germline assignment: CDR1 MNHEY and CDR2 SMNVEV (reference sequence). This CDR3 is built from 12 residues. The chain's CDR3 is CASSFGLGEQFF. CDR3 DNA sequence: TGTGCCAGCAGTTTCGGACTAGGGGAGCAGTTCTTC.

This clonotype was seen many times. V gene TRBV12-3 or TRBV12-4 combines with J gene TRBJ1-1, with D possibly being TRBD1 (6 bases). V was cut by 5 bases and J by 7 bases, with 14 bases left in between. This CDR3 has 13 residues. The CDR3 sequence is CASSKQGFSEAFF. CDR3 DNA: TGTGCCAGCAGTAAACAGGGATTCAGTGAAGCTTTCTTT.

This chain joins TRBV12-3 or TRBV12-4 and TRBJ1-2, with 9 bases fitting TRBD1. The CDR3 loop spans 13 amino acids. The V gene end was trimmed by 5 bases and the J gene end by 7 bases; junction bases not matched to a gene: 5. The CDR3 region has the DNA TGTGCCAGCAGTCTCGGACAGGGGCTTGGCTACACCTTC. This gives the protein CASSLGQGLGYTF.

This clonotype was observed many times. This chain links TRBV7-6 with TRBJ1-5, with D perhaps TRBD1 (5 bases). This CDR3 has 15 residues. CDR1 and CDR2 (germline): SGHVS, FNYEAQ. V lost 5 bases and J 5 bases, leaving 16 bases between the germline ends. The CDR3 is CASSPAGVGYQPQHF. In nucleotides, the CDR3 is TGTGCCAGCAGCCCGGCGGGGGTAGGGTATCAGCCCCAGCATTTT.

This clonotype has a handful of counts. V is TRBV20-1 and J is TRBJ1-2, with 9 bases identical to TRBD1. J gave up 7 bases and V 0 bases, and 18 bases lay outside the gene matches. Germline CDR1 DFQATT, CDR2 SNEGSKA (reference sequence). This CDR3 has 18 residues. CDR3 sequence (DNA): TGCAGTGCTAGAGACCCCTCCCAACGGACAGGGGCGTCGCTTGGCTACACCTTC. Its protein is CSARDPSQRTGASLGYTF.

Many counts were recorded for this clonotype. V usage is TRBV10-2 and J usage is TRBJ1-2, with D uncertain. Germline loops: CDR1 WSHSY, CDR2 SAAADI. Trimming removed 0 bases at V and 4 bases at J, with 12 bases between. The CDR3 consists of 15 residues. The DNA of the CDR3 is TGCGCCAGCAGTGAGTCGAGCGGCAGTGCCTATGGCTACACCTTC. This translates into CASSESSGSAYGYTF.

This clonotype was seen more than once but under ten times. The rearrangement uses TRBV20-1 and TRBJ1-5; D not resolved. The CDR3 spans 13 residues. CDR1 and CDR2 from the germline V gene are DFQATT and SNEGSKA (reference sequence). The ends were cut back, 7 bases at V and 7 bases at J, with 17 bases in the middle. Written as DNA, the CDR3 is TGCAGTGGTCTAGACCGACCGCAGCAGCCCCAGCATTTT. Amino acid sequence: CSGLDRPQQPQHF.